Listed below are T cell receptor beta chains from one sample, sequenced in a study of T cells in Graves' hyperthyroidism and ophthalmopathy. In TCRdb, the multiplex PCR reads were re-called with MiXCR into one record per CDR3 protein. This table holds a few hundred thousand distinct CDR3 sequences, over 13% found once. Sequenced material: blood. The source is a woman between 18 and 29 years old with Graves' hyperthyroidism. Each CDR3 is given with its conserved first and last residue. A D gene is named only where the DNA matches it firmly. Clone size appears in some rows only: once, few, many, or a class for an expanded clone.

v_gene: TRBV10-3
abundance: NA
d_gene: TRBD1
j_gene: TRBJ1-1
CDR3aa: CAISERTGMNTEAFF
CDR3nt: TGTGCCATCAGTGAGAGGACAGGCATGAACACTGAAGCTTTCTTT

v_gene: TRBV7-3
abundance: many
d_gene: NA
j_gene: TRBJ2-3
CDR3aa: CASSLKPFPSTDTQYF
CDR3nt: TGTGCCAGCAGCTTAAAGCCCTTTCCTAGCACAGATACGCAGTATTTT

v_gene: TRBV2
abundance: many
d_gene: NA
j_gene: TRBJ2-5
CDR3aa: CASRKWGAQETQYF
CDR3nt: TGTGCCAGCCGCAAGTGGGGGGCCCAAGAGACCCAGTACTTC

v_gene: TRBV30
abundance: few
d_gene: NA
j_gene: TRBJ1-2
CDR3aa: CAWSAEGPFYGYTF
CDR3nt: TGTGCCTGGAGTGCGGAGGGCCCCTTCTATGGCTACACCTTC

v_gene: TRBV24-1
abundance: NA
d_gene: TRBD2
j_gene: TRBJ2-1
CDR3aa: CATSDPKTSGLSSYNEQFF
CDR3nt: TGTGCCACCAGTGATCCGAAGACTAGCGGATTGAGCTCCTACAATGAGCAGTTCTTC

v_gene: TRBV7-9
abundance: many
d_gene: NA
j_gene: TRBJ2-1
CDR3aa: CASSSLLPNEQFF
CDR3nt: TGTGCCAGCAGCTCCTTACTACCGAATGAGCAGTTCTTC

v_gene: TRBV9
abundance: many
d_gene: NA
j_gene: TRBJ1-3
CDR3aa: CASSSMGVTGNTIYF
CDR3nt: TGTGCCAGCAGCAGCATGGGTGTCACTGGAAACACCATATATTTT

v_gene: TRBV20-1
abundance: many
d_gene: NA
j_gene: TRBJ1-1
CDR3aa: CSATLWAEAFF
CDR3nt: TGCAGTGCGACTTTGTGGGCTGAAGCTTTCTTT

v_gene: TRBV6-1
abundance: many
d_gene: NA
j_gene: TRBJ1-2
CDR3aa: CASTRRGLRDYGYTF
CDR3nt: TGTGCCAGCACCCGCCGAGGGTTAAGGGACTATGGCTACACCTTC

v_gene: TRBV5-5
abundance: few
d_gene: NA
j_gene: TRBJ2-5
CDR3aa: CASSFARVSATQETQYF
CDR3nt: TGCGCCAGCAGCTTTGCGAGGGTTTCCGCCACTCAAGAGACCCAGTACTTC

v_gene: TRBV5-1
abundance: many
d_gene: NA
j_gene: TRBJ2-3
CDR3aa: CASSLAQTLGGQDTQYF
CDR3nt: TGCGCCAGCAGCTTGGCCCAGACTCTCGGGGGCCAAGATACGCAGTATTTT

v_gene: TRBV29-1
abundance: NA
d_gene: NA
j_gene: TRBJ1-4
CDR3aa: CSVAEGGDEKLFF
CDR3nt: TGCAGCGTTGCTGAGGGGGGCGATGAAAAACTGTTTTTT

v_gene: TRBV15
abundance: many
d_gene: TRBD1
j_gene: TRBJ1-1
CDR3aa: CATSRDGQANTEAFF
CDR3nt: TGTGCCACCAGCAGAGACGGACAGGCGAACACTGAAGCTTTCTTT

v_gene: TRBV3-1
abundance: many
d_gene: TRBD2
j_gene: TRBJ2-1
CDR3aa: CASSRVAGGHNEQFF
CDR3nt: TGTGCCAGCAGCCGCGTAGCGGGAGGGCATAATGAGCAGTTCTTC

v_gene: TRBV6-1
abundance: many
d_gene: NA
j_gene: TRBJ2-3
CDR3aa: CASRTREATDTQYF
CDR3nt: TGTGCCAGCAGGACCAGGGAGGCCACAGATACGCAGTATTTT

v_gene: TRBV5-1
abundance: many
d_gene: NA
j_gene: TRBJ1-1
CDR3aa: CASSPTTGNTEAFF
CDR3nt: TGCGCCAGCAGCCCGACGACAGGAAACACTGAAGCTTTCTTT

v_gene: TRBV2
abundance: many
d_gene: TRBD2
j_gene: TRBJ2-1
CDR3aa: CASSTRTSGSTFNEQFF
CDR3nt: TGTGCCAGCAGTACCCGGACTAGCGGGAGTACATTCAATGAGCAGTTCTTC

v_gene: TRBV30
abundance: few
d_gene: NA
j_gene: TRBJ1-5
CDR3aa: CAWSVGGNQPQHF
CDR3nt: TGTGCCTGGAGTGTAGGGGGGAACCAGCCCCAGCATTTT

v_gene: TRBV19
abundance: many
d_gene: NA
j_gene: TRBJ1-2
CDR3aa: CASRDAYGYTF
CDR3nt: TGTGCCAGTAGGGATGCCTATGGCTACACCTTC

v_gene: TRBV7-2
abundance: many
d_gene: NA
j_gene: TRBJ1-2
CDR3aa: CASSPYAGANYGYTF
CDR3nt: TGTGCCAGCAGCCCCTATGCAGGGGCAAACTATGGCTACACCTTC

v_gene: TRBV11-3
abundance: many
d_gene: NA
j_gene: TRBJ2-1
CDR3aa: CASSPSGERSYNEQFF
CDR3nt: TGTGCCAGCAGCCCGTCGGGGGAGCGGTCCTACAATGAGCAGTTCTTC

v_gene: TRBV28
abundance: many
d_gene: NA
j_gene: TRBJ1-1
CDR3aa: CASSLRALNTEAFF
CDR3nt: TGTGCCAGCAGTTTGAGGGCCCTGAACACTGAAGCTTTCTTT

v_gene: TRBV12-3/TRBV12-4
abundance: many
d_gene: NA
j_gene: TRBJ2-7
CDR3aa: CASSLASSGYEQYF
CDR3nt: TGTGCCAGCAGTTTGGCTAGCAGTGGCTACGAGCAGTACTTC

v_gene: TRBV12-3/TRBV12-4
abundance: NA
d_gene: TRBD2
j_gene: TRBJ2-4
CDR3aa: CASSSPGTSGPVTKNIQYF
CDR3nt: TGTGCCAGCAGTTCTCCCGGGACTAGCGGGCCGGTGACCAAAAACATTCAGTACTTC

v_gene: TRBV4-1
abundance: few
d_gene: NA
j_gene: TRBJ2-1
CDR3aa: CASSPLGAKSYNEQFF
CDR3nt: TGCGCCAGCAGCCCCCTGGGGGCGAAGTCCTACAATGAGCAGTTCTTC

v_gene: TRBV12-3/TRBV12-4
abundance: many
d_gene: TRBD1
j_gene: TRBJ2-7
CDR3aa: CASRSITQDREEQYF
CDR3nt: TGTGCCAGCAGAAGTATTACGCAGGACAGGGAAGAGCAGTACTTC

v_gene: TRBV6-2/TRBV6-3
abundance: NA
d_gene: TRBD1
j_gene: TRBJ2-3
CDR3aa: CASSYGQGGTDTQYF
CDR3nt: TGTGCCAGCAGTTACGGGCAGGGGGGCACAGATACGCAGTATTTT

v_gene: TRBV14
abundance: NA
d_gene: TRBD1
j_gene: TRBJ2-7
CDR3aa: CASSQVRTGREQYF
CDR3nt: TGTGCCAGCAGCCAAGTCCGGACAGGGCGGGAGCAGTACTTC

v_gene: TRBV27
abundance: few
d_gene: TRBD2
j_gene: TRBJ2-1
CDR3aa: CASSLLREGEQFF
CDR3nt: TGTGCCAGCAGTTTACTGCGGGAGGGTGAGCAGTTCTTC

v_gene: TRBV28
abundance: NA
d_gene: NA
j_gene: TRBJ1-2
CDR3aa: CASSPPRDSGGYTF
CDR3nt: TGTGCCAGCAGTCCACCCCGGGACTCGGGTGGCTACACCTTC

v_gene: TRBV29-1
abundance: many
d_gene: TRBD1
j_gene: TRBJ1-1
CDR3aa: CSVLDRGHGTEAFF
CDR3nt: TGCAGCGTCCTCGACAGGGGGCACGGCACTGAAGCTTTCTTT

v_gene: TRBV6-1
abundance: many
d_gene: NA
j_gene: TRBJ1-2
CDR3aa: CASMYRALGEDGYTF
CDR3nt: TGTGCCAGCATGTACAGGGCCCTCGGAGAGGATGGCTACACCTTC

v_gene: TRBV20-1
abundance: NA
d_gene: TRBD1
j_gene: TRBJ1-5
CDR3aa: CSARAGTGFSMPQHF
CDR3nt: TGCAGTGCTAGGGCCGGGACAGGTTTCTCAATGCCCCAGCATTTT

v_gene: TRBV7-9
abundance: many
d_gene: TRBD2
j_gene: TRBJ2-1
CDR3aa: CASSLFQSGSRNEQFF
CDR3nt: TGTGCCAGCAGCTTATTTCAGAGCGGGAGTCGAAATGAGCAGTTCTTC

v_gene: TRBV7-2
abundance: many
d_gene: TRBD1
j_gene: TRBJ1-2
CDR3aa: CASSWTGDSLNYGYTF
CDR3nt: TGTGCCAGCTCGTGGACAGGCGACAGTCTAAACTATGGCTACACCTTC

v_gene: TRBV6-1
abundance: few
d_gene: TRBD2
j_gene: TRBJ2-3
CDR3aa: CASISGLADTDTQYF
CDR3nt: TGTGCCAGCATCTCCGGACTAGCGGACACAGATACGCAGTATTTT

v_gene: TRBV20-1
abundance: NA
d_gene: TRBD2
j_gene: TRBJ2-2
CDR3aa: CSARRGLSNTGELFF
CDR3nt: TGCAGTGCTAGGAGGGGACTATCTAACACCGGGGAGCTGTTTTTT

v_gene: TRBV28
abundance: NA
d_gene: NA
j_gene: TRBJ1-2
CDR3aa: CASSSQGRYGYTF
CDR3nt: TGTGCCAGCAGTTCTCAGGGGAGGTATGGCTACACCTTC

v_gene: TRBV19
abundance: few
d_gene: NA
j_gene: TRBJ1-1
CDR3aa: CASSWQGVTEAFF
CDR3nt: TGTGCCAGTAGCTGGCAGGGCGTCACTGAAGCTTTCTTT

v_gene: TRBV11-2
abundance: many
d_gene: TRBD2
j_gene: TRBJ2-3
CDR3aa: CASSLDGLAQTTDTQYF
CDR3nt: TGTGCCAGCAGCTTAGATGGACTAGCGCAAACCACAGATACGCAGTATTTT

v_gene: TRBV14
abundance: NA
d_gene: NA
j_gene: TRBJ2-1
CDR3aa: CASSQERGEQFF
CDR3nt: TGTGCCAGCAGCCAAGAACGGGGTGAGCAGTTCTTC

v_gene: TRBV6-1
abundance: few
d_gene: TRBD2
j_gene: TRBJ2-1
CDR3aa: CASRSSGEWDEQFF
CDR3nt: TGTGCCAGTCGGAGTAGCGGGGAGTGGGATGAGCAGTTCTTC

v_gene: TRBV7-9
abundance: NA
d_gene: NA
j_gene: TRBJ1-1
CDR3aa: CASSFRDTVRAFF
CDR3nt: TGTGCCAGCAGCTTCCGGGACACAGTCAGAGCTTTCTTT

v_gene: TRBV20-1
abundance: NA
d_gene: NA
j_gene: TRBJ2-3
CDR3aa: CSASPSGGKRVTDTQYF
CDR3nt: TGCAGTGCTAGTCCCTCTGGCGGGAAGCGGGTCACAGATACGCAGTATTTT

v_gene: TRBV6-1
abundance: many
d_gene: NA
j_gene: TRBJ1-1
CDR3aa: CASSYSWANTEAFF
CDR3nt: TGTGCCAGCAGTTACTCCTGGGCCAACACTGAAGCTTTCTTT